The 3 T cell receptor beta chains listed next were all sequenced from one sample in a study of blood T cell repertoires in COVID-19. Sequenced by immunoSEQ multiplex PCR; TCRdb stores in-frame clones only, minus some. There are roughly 100,000 clones in the sample; around nine tenths occur only once, and more than 1.5% lies in the top ten. Sequencing was carried out using peripheral blood. These receptors were taken from a woman in her 50s with COVID-19, enrolled during active disease.

The chain carries TRBV27 and TRBJ1-4; tentatively, D is TRBD1 (6 bases). Germline V gene lookup returns CDR1 MNHEY and CDR2 SMNVEV (reference sequence). Trimming removed 3 bases from V and 4 bases from J, with 9 bases in between. CDR3 length: 14 residues. The CDR3 loop is CASSFRGGNEKLFF. CDR3 coding DNA: TGTGCCAGCAGTTTCAGGGGCGGTAATGAAAAACTGTTTTTT.

The rearrangement joins TRBV27 to TRBJ2-2; 7 bases match TRBD1. V shed 5 bases and J 5 bases; nucleotides not matched to a gene: 5. The germline gives CDR1 MNHEY, CDR2 SMNVEV (reference sequence). This CDR3 spans 14 amino acids. The CDR3 nucleotides are TGTGCCAGCAGTATTAACAGGGGAACCGGGGAGCTGTTTTTT. Amino acid sequence: CASSINRGTGELFF.

V and J are TRBV5-4 and TRBJ1-2; a weak D match, TRBD1 (5 bases). The CDR3 is made up of 12 amino acids. V lost 5 bases, J lost 7 bases, and 12 bases lay in between. Per the germline V gene, CDR1 is SGHNT and CDR2 is YYREEE (reference sequence). For the CDR3, the DNA is TGTGCCAGCAGACCACCGGGGGGTGGCTACACCTTC. It translates to CASRPPGGGYTF.